The table lists the clone carrying this TCR beta chain with a few counts. Its specificity is not known. The data were obtained in a study of T cells in Graves' hyperthyroidism and ophthalmopathy. The wider study: Initial diagnosis, before any treatment, was when peripheral blood was collected. Study-wide results and caveats: Blood samples included most of the expanded thyroid clonotypes exceeding 0.001.

TCR beta CDR3 sequences were amplified from RNA transcripts. HTBI primers drove first-round RT-PCR of the TCR CDR3. TCRdb ran MiXCR on the multiplex PCR reads and lists one entry per CDR3 protein. Of roughly 380,000 distinct CDR3 sequences in the sample, roughly 13% were seen once. J lost 0 bases, V lost 3 bases, and 7 bases had no gene match. The CDR3 has 17 amino acids. Germline V gene sequence: CDR1 KGHDR, CDR2 SFDVKD. This chain links TRBV24-1 with TRBJ2-3, with TRBD2 matching 8 bases. The sequence derives from a woman aged 60-75 years with Graves' hyperthyroidism. Material for sequencing was blood. CDR3 sequence reads: CATSDLISGTSTDTQYF. CDR3 bases: TGTGCCACCAGTGATCTTATTAGCGGGACGAGCACAGATACGCAGTATTTT.